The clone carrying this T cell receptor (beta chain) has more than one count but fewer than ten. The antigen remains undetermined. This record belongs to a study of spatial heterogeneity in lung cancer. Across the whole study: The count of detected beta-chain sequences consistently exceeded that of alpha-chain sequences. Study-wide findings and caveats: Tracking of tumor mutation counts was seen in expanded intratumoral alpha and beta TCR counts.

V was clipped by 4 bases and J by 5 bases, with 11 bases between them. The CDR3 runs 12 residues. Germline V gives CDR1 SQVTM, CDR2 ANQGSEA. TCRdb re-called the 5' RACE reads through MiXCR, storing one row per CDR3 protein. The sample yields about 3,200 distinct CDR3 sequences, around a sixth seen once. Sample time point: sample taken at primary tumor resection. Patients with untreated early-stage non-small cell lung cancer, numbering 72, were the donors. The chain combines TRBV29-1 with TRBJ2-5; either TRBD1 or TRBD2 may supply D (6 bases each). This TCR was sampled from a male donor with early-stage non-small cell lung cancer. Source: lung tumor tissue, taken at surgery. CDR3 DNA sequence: TGCAGCGTTGGAGGGGGGCCGGAGACCCAGTACTTC. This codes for CSVGGGPETQYF.